The entry below gives a single T cell receptor beta chain sequence along with its context. An input of roughly 0.45 to 1 ug of RNA was subjected to reverse transcription using random hexamers. Amplification of the TCR beta CDR3 was carried out by immunoSEQ multiplex PCR, which spanned a total of 54 Vbeta and 13 Jbeta segments. TCRdb passed the immunoSEQ multiplex PCR reads through MiXCR, listing each CDR3 protein once. Of around 170,000 distinct CDR3 sequences listed, 95% are singletons. The T cells that were sequenced for TCR beta were CD8+ and CD4+ cells from blood. The trim removed 0 bases at V and 0 bases at J, leaving 2 bases unmatched. In germline, CDR1 is SGHAT, CDR2 FQNNGV. The CDR3 extends over 15 amino acids. The sample belongs to a study of CD8 T cells in Susac syndrome.

The TCR sequence derives from a human donor with Susac syndrome. The chain uses TRBV11-2 and TRBJ2-7; 7 nucleotides align to TRBD1. The sequencing sample was made of CD8+ T cells from PBMCs. CDR3 loop: CASSLEQGSSYEQYF. CDR3 DNA: TGTGCCAGCAGCTTAGAACAGGGGTCCTCCTACGAGCAGTACTTC.